Shown below are 30 T cell receptor beta chains from a single sample sequenced in a study of glioma-infiltrating T cells. Using RNA template, CDR3s of TCR alpha and beta were amplified with iRepertoire arm-PCR. TCRdb reprocessed the multiplex PCR reads via MiXCR and lists one record per CDR3 protein. This sample has about 190,000 distinct CDR3 sequences, with 30% to 40% found just once. Sequenced: glioma tissue, nonneoplastic brain tissue, or PBMCs (not recorded which). The receptors derive from a human donor with low-grade glioma or glioblastoma, undergoing nonglioma brain surgery, or in good health (not recorded which).

V is TRBV7-2 and J is TRBJ2-1, with D tentatively TRBD1 or TRBD2 (6 bases each). CDR3 length: 20 residues. V gave up 2 bases and J gave up 5 bases, with 28 bases separating them. Germline loops: CDR1 SGHTA, CDR2 FQGNSA. In DNA form, the CDR3 reads TGTGCCAGCAGCTTATACGCCTCAGCCGGGGGCGGAGGCCTAGACAATGAGCAGTTCTTC. This translates into CASSLYASAGGGGLDNEQFF.

This clonotype was counted a few times. This sequence joins TRBV9 and TRBJ1-1; D gene ambiguous. The CDR3 is 13 amino acids. Between the trimmed V and J ends, which lost 2 bases and 7 bases, there was a span of 12 bases. Germline CDR1 SGDLS, CDR2 YYNGEE. The CDR3 DNA reads TGTGCCAGCAGCGTCGGTCCGTCAGGTGAAGCTTTCTTT. Residues: CASSVGPSGEAFF.

Remarks on this clonotype: At one boundary the junction diverges from the germline segment, which might be a read error. This chain uses TRBV20-1 with TRBJ2-3; D could derive from TRBD1 or TRBD2 (5 bases each). Germline values: CDR1 DFQATT, CDR2 SNEGSKA (reference sequence). The CDR3 is 13 amino acids. CDR3 DNA: TGTATTGCCCCGGGGCTCAGGCCAGATACGCAGTATTTT. Protein product: CIAPGLRPDTQYF.

Concerning this clonotype itself: A clone one base away is much larger, so this may be a read error. The chain uses TRBV7-2 and TRBJ1-3; no definite D call. Germline V gives CDR1 SGHTA, CDR2 FQGNSA. The CDR3 length is 16 residues. Trimming stripped 2 bases from V and 2 bases from J, with 13 bases between. The CDR3 sequence is CASSLNWAVPGNTIYF. The DNA of the CDR3 is TGTGCCAGCAGCTTAAATTGGGCAGTACCTGGAAACACCATATATTTT.

This clonotype was picked up many times. The chain couples TRBV7-2 to TRBJ2-3; 14 bases are shared with TRBD2. CDR1 and CDR2 (germline): SGHTA, FQGNSA. The CDR3 contains 16 residues. V gave up 1 base and J gave up 4 bases; unmatched junction bases: 1. CDR3 protein: CASSLVGLAGADTQYF. The CDR3 DNA reads TGTGCCAGCAGCTTAGTGGGACTAGCGGGAGCAGATACGCAGTATTTT.

Details on this clonotype: A much larger clone sits a single nucleotide away, making a read error possible. The chain uses TRBV4-1 and TRBJ2-2; D remains unclear. CDR3 length: 15 amino acids. The germline gives CDR1 MGHRA, CDR2 YSYEKL. CDR3 protein: CTSSHRSQNTGELFF. CDR3 coding DNA: TGCACCAGCAGCCACAGATCCCAGAACACCGGGGAGCTGTTTTTT.

At least ten counts were recorded for this clonotype. The chain carries TRBV20-1 and TRBJ1-4; TRBD1 matches 8 bases. The germline CDR1 and CDR2 sequences are DFQATT and SNEGSKA (reference sequence). V was clipped by 3 bases and J by 8 bases; unmatched bases: 5. CDR3 length equals 13 residues. CDR3: CSASRDRNEKLFF. The CDR3 DNA sequence: TGCAGTGCTAGTCGGGACAGGAACGAAAAACTGTTTTTT.

This clonotype was seen ten or more times. The rearrangement links TRBV10-3 to TRBJ2-7; 8 bases map to TRBD1. This CDR3 comprises 14 residues. Germline assignment: CDR1 ENHRY and CDR2 SYGVKD. The V segment lost 0 bases and the J segment 7 bases; nucleotides outside the gene matches: 5. CDR3 nucleotides: TGTGCCATCAGTGAGTCGTGGACAGGGACTGAGCAGTACTTC. Translated: CAISESWTGTEQYF.

The rearrangement joins TRBV12-3 or TRBV12-4 to TRBJ1-1, with D unclear. The CDR3 covers 13 residues. Trimming took off 10 bases at V and 11 bases at J, with 23 bases between the two ends. The CDR3 region is CATHPLLGSRAFF. In DNA form, the CDR3 reads TGTGCCACACACCCCTTACTGGGGTCTCGGGCTTTCTTT.

Ten or more counts support this clonotype. DNA of the CDR3: TGTGCCAGCAGCTGGGACAGGGAGTCCTCTGGAAACACCATATATTTT. It encodes CASSWDRESSGNTIYF. The V and J genes are TRBV7-2 and TRBJ1-3; 9 bases map to TRBD1. V was clipped by 4 bases and J by 0 bases; unmatched bases: 4. This CDR3 has 16 amino acids. The germline CDR1 and CDR2 sequences are SGHTA and FQGNSA.

This clonotype showed up just a few times. The chain carries TRBV12-3 or TRBV12-4 and TRBJ1-1; 7 bases map to TRBD1. The CDR3 covers 14 residues. The junction had 7 bases not matched to a gene; V was cut back by 6 bases and J by 3 bases. The CDR3 nucleotides are TGTGCCAGCAGCCCCAGGGGGGGCTACACTGAAGCTTTCTTT. Encoded protein: CASSPRGGYTEAFF.

Of note for this clonotype: This may be a read error, as it is one base from a much larger clone. No conserved phenylalanine or tryptophan ends this CDR3, so it is likely a read error. The DNA is omitted, as the CDR3 cannot be located on it reliably, and the CDR3 follows TCRdb's listing. This sequence joins TRBV7-9 and TRBJ1-1; TRBD1, as called in the table, went unchecked against the DNA. Inclusive of both ends, the CDR3 amounts to 14 amino acids. The germline gives CDR1 SEHNR, CDR2 FQNEAQ (reference sequence). The CDR3 region is CASSNLRDRFKQAL.

As for this clonotype: Since no conserved phenylalanine or tryptophan closes the CDR3, a read error is the likely cause. The V and J genes are TRBV7-9 and TRBJ2-5; D not certain. The ends were cut back, 0 bases at V and 9 bases at J, with 11 bases in the middle. The CDR3 extends over 13 amino acids. CDR1 is SEHNR and CDR2 is FQNEAQ in the germline V gene (reference sequence). The CDR3 sequence is CASSLAAFRAQYL. The CDR3 DNA reads TGTGCCAGCAGCTTAGCTGCGTTCCGGGCCCAGTACCTC.

Comments on this clonotype: Its ends do not fully match the called genes, so a read error is possible. The chain joins TRBV15 to TRBJ2-3; 10 bases align to TRBD2. The CDR3 length is 16 residues. The germline V gene has CDR1 LNHNV and CDR2 YYDKDF (reference sequence). The CDR3 spells CATSRAGLADTDTKYF. For the CDR3, the DNA is TGTGCCACCAGCAGAGCCGGACTAGCGGACACAGATACGAAGTACTTT.

This clonotype showed up just a few times. The chain couples TRBV19 to TRBJ2-7; a weak D match, TRBD2 (6 bases). Germline V gene data show CDR1 as LNHDA and CDR2 as SQIVND (reference sequence). V was trimmed by 6 bases and J by 4 bases, leaving 19 bases between them. CDR3 length: 15 residues. CDR3 sequence: CASSAGGAGGYEQYF. In DNA, the CDR3 is TGTGCCAGTAGCGCCGGAGGGGCAGGAGGGTACGAGCAGTACTTC.

The chain carries TRBV3-1 and TRBJ1-1; a weak D match, TRBD1 (5 bases). CDR1 LGHDT and CDR2 YNNKEL come from the germline V gene (reference sequence). V dropped 4 bases and J dropped 5 bases, with 17 bases sitting between them. The CDR3 covers 15 residues. As DNA, the CDR3 is TGTGCCAGCAGCCCCGGCCTAGGGGCGCGGACTGAAGCTTTCTTT. It specifies CASSPGLGARTEAFF.

Ten or more counts support this clonotype. The V call is TRBV7-2, the J call TRBJ2-5; TRBD2 might be the D (5 bases). CDR3 length: 15 amino acids. Trimming removed 5 bases from V and 6 bases from J, with 19 bases in between. The germline CDR1 and CDR2 sequences are SGHTA and FQGNSA. The DNA of the CDR3 is TGTGCCAGCAGCCCTCATGGCGGAGGCGGTCAGACCCAGTACTTC. It yields the protein CASSPHGGGGQTQYF.

On this clonotype itself: A much bigger clone sits one base away, suggesting this may be a read error. No conserved phenylalanine or tryptophan is present at the end of the CDR3, so a read error is the likely explanation. The V and J genes are TRBV4-1 and TRBJ1-4; no definite D call. This CDR3 is built from 12 residues. CDR1 MGHRA and CDR2 YSYEKL come from the germline V gene. Trimming left V 1 base short and J 7 bases short, with 4 bases between. The CDR3 region is CASSQGSEKLFS. The CDR3 DNA reads as TGCGCCAGCAGCCAAGGAAGTGAAAAACTGTTTTCT.

This clonotype was recorded many times. The J gene is TRBJ2-3, the V gene TRBV24-1; the D gene is possibly TRBD2 (5 bases). Germline CDR1 and CDR2: KGHDR and SFDVKD. This CDR3 is 12 amino acids long. Trimming took 9 bases from V and 3 from J, leaving 9 bases between them. The CDR3 loop is CATRRGTDTQYF. The CDR3 bases are TGTGCCACCCGACGGGGAACAGATACGCAGTATTTT.

In its sample, this clonotype was seen many times. The CDR3 nucleotides read TGTGCCAGCAACTTCGGGGACAGGGTCTCCTACGAGCAGTACTTC. Amino acids: CASNFGDRVSYEQYF. The chain combines TRBV6-2 or TRBV6-3 with TRBJ2-7; TRBD1 agrees at 9 bases. Germline-derived CDR1 and CDR2 are MNHEY and SVGEGT. With V trimmed by 7 bases and J by 0 bases, 7 bases remained unmatched. The length of the CDR3 is 15 residues.

This clonotype was recorded at least ten times. This sequence joins TRBV27 and TRBJ2-3, with D unresolved. There are 16 residues in the CDR3. V lost 3 bases to trimming and J lost 3 bases, with 16 bases between them. CDR1 and CDR2 (germline): MNHEY, SMNVEV (reference sequence). The CDR3 loop is CASSLAPFGGTDTQYF. For the CDR3, the DNA is TGTGCCAGCAGTTTGGCCCCCTTTGGTGGGACAGATACGCAGTATTTT.

Ten or more counts support this clonotype. The rearrangement joins TRBV7-2 to TRBJ1-2; TRBD1 aligns across 8 bases. Germline CDR1 is SGHTA and CDR2 is FQGNSA. The V gene end was trimmed by 0 bases and the J gene end by 4 bases; junction bases not matched to a gene: 4. This CDR3 has 15 residues. CDR3 region: CASSLAQGALYGYTF. CDR3 DNA sequence: TGTGCCAGCAGCTTAGCCCAGGGGGCCCTCTATGGCTACACCTTC.

This clonotype was seen repeatedly, ten times or more. The chain links TRBV4-1 to TRBJ2-5, with D perhaps matching TRBD2 (5 bases). The CDR3 is 15 amino acids. Per the germline V gene, CDR1 is MGHRA and CDR2 is YSYEKL. V dropped 3 bases and J dropped 5 bases, with 16 bases sitting between them. The CDR3: CASSHQASGEETQYF. The CDR3 region has the DNA TGCGCCAGCAGCCATCAAGCTTCCGGGGAGGAGACCCAGTACTTC.

This clonotype was found many times. The chain couples TRBV28 to TRBJ2-4, with D uncertain. The J call may be wrong; the DNA end is better matched by TRBJ2-5. The CDR3 contains 12 residues. Germline CDR1 is MDHEN and CDR2 is SYDVKM. CDR3: CASSPASLTQYF. CDR3 in DNA: TGTGCCAGCAGTCCAGCATCCCTGACCCAGTACTTC.

The gene calls are TRBV7-7 and TRBJ2-1, with TRBD2 matching 9 bases. Germline loops: CDR1 SSHAT, CDR2 FNYEAQ (reference sequence). With V trimmed by 1 base and J by 7 bases, 5 bases remained unmatched. The CDR3 sequence is 15 residues long. The CDR3 coding sequence is TGTGCCAGCAGCTTAGGTCTAGCGGGATGGAATGAGCAGTTCTTC. Protein sequence: CASSLGLAGWNEQFF.

A remark on this clonotype: The junction does not match germline at one end; this may be a read error. The genes are TRBV7-9 and TRBJ2-1, with a possible D match to TRBD1 (6 bases). CDR1 is SEHNR, CDR2 FQNEAQ, per germline (reference sequence). The CDR3 runs to 15 residues. The CDR3 nucleotides are TGCGCCAGCAGCCAAGCCGAGGACAGACTCAATGAGAAGTTCTTC. Protein sequence: CASSQAEDRLNEKFF.

There are many counts of this clonotype. The chain has TRBV25-1 and TRBJ2-2, with 9 nucleotides matching TRBD2. This CDR3 contains 15 residues. After removal of 9 bases from V and 3 bases from J, the junction contained 8 bases not matched to a gene. Germline V gene data show CDR1 as MGHDK and CDR2 as SYGVNS. The CDR3 coding sequence is TGTGCCAGACTGACTAGCGGAATTTACACCGGGGAGCTGTTTTTT. Residues: CARLTSGIYTGELFF.

The chain combines TRBV5-6 with TRBJ2-3; the D gene is possibly TRBD1 (5 bases). This CDR3 comprises 14 residues. V lost 5 bases to trimming and J lost 5 bases, with 15 bases between them. Germline V gene sequence: CDR1 SGHDT, CDR2 YYEEEE. The CDR3 bases are TGTGCCAGCAGAAAGAGACAGTATGGAGATACGCAGTATTTT. Translating gives CASRKRQYGDTQYF.

CDR3: CSAEPYRGCSNQPQHF. CDR3 in DNA: TGCAGTGCTGAGCCTTACAGGGGATGTAGCAATCAGCCCCAGCATTTT. This rearrangement joins TRBV20-1 to TRBJ1-5; 7 bases are a match to TRBD1. Trimming took 5 bases from V and 0 from J; bases not matched to a gene: 10. Per germline, CDR1 DFQATT and CDR2 SNEGSKA (reference sequence). There are 16 residues in the CDR3.

This clonotype was recorded at least ten times. The DNA for the CDR3 is TGTGCCAGCATCAGGGGTAGCTCTGGAAACACCATATATTTT. Its translation: CASIRGSSGNTIYF. This chain links TRBV28 with TRBJ1-3, with D maybe TRBD1 (6 bases). CDR3 length equals 14 residues. V lost 7 bases and J 0 bases, leaving 10 bases between the germline ends. Germline CDR1 is MDHEN and CDR2 is SYDVKM.